Reported below is one TCR beta chain. This clone is a singleton in its sample. There is no known antigen for this receptor. Base qualities are not recorded, but no much larger clone differs from it by a single base. This sample was taken from a study of T cell changes during pregnancy in multiple sclerosis (dated by TCRdb to the late 2010s). Regarding the study in general: The study examined how the T cell repertoire changed over the course of pregnancy in women with multiple sclerosis.

Library method: the immunoSEQ multiplex PCR assay. TCRdb retrieved this table from immuneACCESS and kept in-frame rearrangements only. Not all clones are present; in checked studies, unresolved V genes account for under half, and no reason is known for the remainder. The sample profile shows 80,000 to 100,000 clones; 85% to 95% of them were found once. The top ten clonotypes cover about 2.6% of the sample. This clonotype was obtained from a female donor with multiple sclerosis, enrolled in a pregnancy study. This specimen consisted of peripheral blood, obtained in the first trimester of pregnancy.

The sequence in DNA is TGTGCCAGCAGCGCCGGGACAGGGGGCACTGAAGCTTTCTTT. This is translated as CASSAGTGGTEAFF. Rearrangement joined TRBV9 to TRBJ1-1, and 11 junctional nucleotides match TRBD1. Ends trimmed: V by 3 bases, J by 4 bases; bases unmatched to a gene: 2. The CDR3 starts with the cysteine, ends with the phenylalanine, and has 14 residues. The retained sequence is limited to the CDR3, 42 bases, with the frame set at the first base. Taken from the germline V gene, the CDR1 and CDR2 loops are SGDLS and YYNGEE.